A selection of T cell receptor beta chains follows, all from one sample in a study of response to subunit inactivated influenza vaccine. TCRdb redid the calling of the RT-PCR reads with MiXCR, one entry per CDR3 protein. This table has 710,000 or so distinct CDR3 sequences, 15% to 19% appearing once. Specimen: PBMCs from blood, collected roughly 12 days after vaccination. These receptor sequences come from a man aged 50 to 59 who received an inactivated influenza vaccine. Each CDR3 is given with its conserved first and last residue. D genes are given only for firm matches. A clone size is listed for some rows: how often the clone was seen (once, few, many), or a class if it is expanded.

d_call,clone_size,j_call,v_call,cdr3_length,cdr3_nt,cdr3_aa
.,.,TRBJ1-6,TRBV7-2,15,TGTGCCAGCAGCTTAGTCGGGGACTTAGATTCACCCCTCCACTTT,CASSLVGDLDSPLHF
.,.,TRBJ2-5,TRBV5-5,15,TGTGCCAGCAGCTTCAGATGGTTGTCGCGAGAGACCCAGTACTTC,CASSFRWLSRETQYF
.,.,TRBJ1-1,TRBV6-2/TRBV6-3,15,TGTGCCAGCAGTTACTCGGCGGAGGCGAACACTGAAGCTTTCTTT,CASSYSAEANTEAFF
.,.,TRBJ2-7,TRBV7-7,12,TGTGCTAGCAGCTTAGGGGACACCCAGCAGTACTTC,CASSLGDTQQYF
TRBD2,.,TRBJ2-7,TRBV10-3,16,TGTGCCATCAGTGAGTCTAGCGGGAGAGGGTTCTACGAGCAGTACTTC,CAISESSGRGFYEQYF
TRBD1,.,TRBJ2-5,TRBV7-9,16,TGTGCCAGCAGCAAAAAACGGGACAGGGCGGACGAGACCCAGTACTTC,CASSKKRDRADETQYF
TRBD1,.,TRBJ1-2,TRBV6-5,14,TGTGCCAGCAGCCGACAGGGCAGAAACTATGGCTACACCTTC,CASSRQGRNYGYTF
.,.,TRBJ2-7,TRBV3-1,15,TGTGCCAGCAGCCAAGTGCCGGACGGAACCTACGAGCAGTACTTC,CASSQVPDGTYEQYF
TRBD1,.,TRBJ2-3,TRBV5-1,14,TGCGCCAGCAGCTGGGGGACAGGGGCAGATACGCAGTATTTT,CASSWGTGADTQYF
.,few,TRBJ2-2,TRBV29-1,13,TGCAGCGTTGCGAGACAGAACACCGGGGAGCTGTTTTTT,CSVARQNTGELFF
.,.,TRBJ2-3,TRBV27,14,TGTGCCAGCAGGGCAACGTTTAGCACAGATACGCAGTATTTT,CASRATFSTDTQYF
TRBD2,few,TRBJ2-3,TRBV4-1,16,TGCGCCAGCAGCCAAGTAGCGGGGGGCGGAGGAGATACGCAGTATTTT,CASSQVAGGGGDTQYF
TRBD1,.,TRBJ1-4,TRBV5-1,12,TGCGCCAGCAGCTTAAAGACAGGGATACTGTTTTTT,CASSLKTGILFF
TRBD2,.,TRBJ2-7,TRBV7-8,15,TGTGCCAGCAGCTTGGCCAGACTAGCCTATGGCGAGCAGTACTTC,CASSLARLAYGEQYF
.,.,TRBJ2-7,TRBV5-1,14,TGCGCCAGCAGCTTGGAAGAAGTCGCCTACGAGCAGTACTTC,CASSLEEVAYEQYF
.,many,TRBJ2-1,TRBV11-2,14,TGTGCCAGCAGCTTAAGCGGTCGTCTGAATGAGCAGTTCTTC,CASSLSGRLNEQFF
TRBD1,.,TRBJ2-4,TRBV29-1,15,TGCAGCGTTGGGGGTCTTACGGGACAGGAGAACATTCAGTACTTC,CSVGGLTGQENIQYF
TRBD1,.,TRBJ1-1,TRBV20-1,10,TGCAGTGCCCTAGGACAGGCAGCTTTCTTT,CSALGQAAFF
TRBD2,few,TRBJ2-2,TRBV7-2,14,TGTGCCAGCAGGGGGGGGGATCGGACCGGGGAGCTGTTTTTT,CASRGGDRTGELFF
.,few,TRBJ2-5,TRBV12-3/TRBV12-4,14,TGTGCCAGCACTCTAACGACAGCTCAAGAGACCCAGTACTTC,CASTLTTAQETQYF
.,.,TRBJ2-7,TRBV7-9,14,TGTGCCAGCAGCTTCGAGGGGGGATCCTACGAGCAGTACTTC,CASSFEGGSYEQYF
.,.,TRBJ2-3,TRBV12-3/TRBV12-4,13,TGTGCCAGCAGGGGACCTAGAGGAGATACGCAGTATTTT,CASRGPRGDTQYF
TRBD1,few,TRBJ1-5,TRBV12-3/TRBV12-4,14,TGTGCCAGCAGTTTAGCGCAGGGGGCTCAGCCCCAGCATTTT,CASSLAQGAQPQHF
.,few,TRBJ1-1,TRBV25-1,15,TGTGCCAGCAGTGCGTCGGACAGATTCAACACTGAAGCTTTCTTT,CASSASDRFNTEAFF
TRBD1,few,TRBJ1-5,TRBV29-1,17,TGCAGCGTGCTATACGGGACAGGGAAACATTTCAATCAGCCCCAGCATTTT,CSVLYGTGKHFNQPQHF
TRBD2,.,TRBJ2-5,TRBV12-5,14,TGTGCTAGTGACTTTGGGCGGGGGCAAGAGACCCAGTACTTC,CASDFGRGQETQYF
.,few,TRBJ2-7,TRBV28,17,TGTGCCAGCAGTTTATTGGGGACCCGAGGCTACCGGTACGAGCAGTACTTC,CASSLLGTRGYRYEQYF
TRBD2,.,TRBJ2-7,TRBV11-2,14,TGTGCCAGCAGCTTAACCGGGAGGGCCTTGGAGCAGTACTTC,CASSLTGRALEQYF
TRBD2,.,TRBJ2-7,TRBV3-1,19,TGTGCCAGCAGCGATCAGGGGGGACTAGCGGGAGGTCGTTCCTACGAGCAGTACTTC,CASSDQGGLAGGRSYEQYF
TRBD2,.,TRBJ2-7,TRBV20-1,13,TGCAGTGCTAGGGGACTAGCGGGCTACGAGCAGTACTTC,CSARGLAGYEQYF
TRBD2,.,TRBJ2-3,TRBV20-1,14,TGCAGTGCTAGGGGTAGCGGGGGGGCAGATACGCAGTATTTT,CSARGSGGADTQYF
.,.,TRBJ2-5,TRBV18,11,TGTGCCAGCTCCCCTCAGGGGACCCAGTACTTC,CASSPQGTQYF
.,.,TRBJ1-6,TRBV5-1,15,TGCGCCAGCAGCTTGGCTTGGGGCCCTGATTCACCCCTCCACTTT,CASSLAWGPDSPLHF
.,few,TRBJ2-7,TRBV25-1,15,TGTGCCAGCAGCAGAACAGGGTCCCCCTCCTACGAGCAGTACTTC,CASSRTGSPSYEQYF
.,.,TRBJ2-3,TRBV12-3/TRBV12-4,11,TGTGCCAGCAGCACGGCCTCTACGCAGTATTTT,CASSTASTQYF
TRBD2,few,TRBJ2-1,TRBV20-1,15,TGCAGTGTTGTGCGGGGTAGCGGGAGAGCTTATGAGCAGTTCTTC,CSVVRGSGRAYEQFF
TRBD1,.,TRBJ2-7,TRBV6-1,14,TGTGCCAGCAGGAGGACAGGGGGCGTTTACGAGCAGTACTTC,CASRRTGGVYEQYF
TRBD2,few,TRBJ2-3,TRBV20-1,13,TGCAGTGCTCCAGCGGGGGGCACAGATACGCAGTATTTT,CSAPAGGTDTQYF
.,many,TRBJ1-1,TRBV28,12,TGTGCCAGCAGCCCTACAGGGAGTCACGCTTTCTTT,CASSPTGSHAFF
.,few,TRBJ1-6,TRBV4-3,17,TGCGCCAGCAGCCAAGGTGGCAGCAGCTCCTATAATTCACCCCTCCACTTT,CASSQGGSSSYNSPLHF
TRBD2,.,TRBJ2-1,TRBV10-3,15,TGTGCCATCAGTGCAGGTAGCGGGAGCTACAATGAGCAGTTCTTC,CAISAGSGSYNEQFF
TRBD1,.,TRBJ2-7,TRBV20-1,14,TGCAGTGCTGAAAGACAGGGGGCGGGTTACGAGCAGTACTTC,CSAERQGAGYEQYF
.,.,TRBJ1-2,TRBV11-2,13,TGTGCCAGCAGCTTAGGCGATAATTGGGGCTACACCTTC,CASSLGDNWGYTF
TRBD2,.,TRBJ2-3,TRBV20-1,15,TGCAGTGCTAGCGGGACTAGCGGACTCACAGATACGCAGTATTTT,CSASGTSGLTDTQYF
TRBD2,.,TRBJ2-1,TRBV12-3/TRBV12-4,16,TGTGCCAGCAGTTCAATTGCGGGGGGAGAAGTGGATGAGCAGTTCTTC,CASSSIAGGEVDEQFF
TRBD1,.,TRBJ1-1,TRBV12-3/TRBV12-4,15,TGTGCCAGCAGTTTGCGTAGGGGGCAGAACACTGAAGCTTTCTTT,CASSLRRGQNTEAFF
.,.,TRBJ2-2,TRBV20-1,16,TGCAGTGCTAGAGAAGACGGCCTAGGGAACACCGGGGAGCTGTTTTTT,CSAREDGLGNTGELFF
TRBD1,few,TRBJ2-1,TRBV4-3,16,TGCGCCAGCAGCCAGGGGGGACAGGGGGCCTGGAATGAGCAGTTCTTC,CASSQGGQGAWNEQFF
TRBD2,.,TRBJ2-1,TRBV5-5,16,TGTGCCAGCAGCACCTCACTAGCGGGGGGCCTCAATGAGCAGTTCTTC,CASSTSLAGGLNEQFF
TRBD1,few,TRBJ2-3,TRBV20-1,13,TGCAGTGCTACCGGGACAGGGCTAGATACGCAGTATTTT,CSATGTGLDTQYF
.,many,TRBJ2-5,TRBV6-2/TRBV6-3,14,TGTGCCAGCAGTTACGGGGGAACGGAGGAGACCCAGTACTTC,CASSYGGTEETQYF
.,.,TRBJ2-5,TRBV4-1,15,TGCGCCAGCAGCCGGCCTTTAGTCAGTGGAGAGACCCAGTACTTC,CASSRPLVSGETQYF
TRBD1,.,TRBJ1-2,TRBV6-1,17,TGTGCCAGCAGCTCCGGGACAGGGCCAATACCCTTCCTAGGCTACACCTTC,CASSSGTGPIPFLGYTF
.,.,TRBJ2-7,TRBV20-1,15,TGCAGTGCATTGTCGGGGCAGGGAGGAGACAACGAGCAGTACTTC,CSALSGQGGDNEQYF
TRBD1,few,TRBJ2-5,TRBV20-1,13,TGCAGTGCTATAGACAGGGGGCTAGAGACCCAGTACTTC,CSAIDRGLETQYF
.,many,TRBJ2-3,TRBV29-1,15,TGCAGCGTTCGGGTTAGCAGGACAAACACAGATACGCAGTATTTT,CSVRVSRTNTDTQYF
.,.,TRBJ1-1,TRBV6-5,16,TGTGCCAGCAGTTACGACCGACGGAGTCCAAACACTGAAGCTTTCTTT,CASSYDRRSPNTEAFF
.,many,TRBJ2-1,TRBV29-1,11,TGCAGCGTCCAGAGGAGGAATGAGCAGTTCTTC,CSVQRRNEQFF
.,.,TRBJ1-1,TRBV6-2/TRBV6-3,16,TGTGCCAGCAGTTACTATTCTGGCAGGCATAACACTGAAGCTTTCTTT,CASSYYSGRHNTEAFF